This T cell receptor (beta chain) was identified in a study of technical replicates of blood from a handful of donors. Profiling relied on immunoSEQ multiplex PCR, and the TCRdb table lists in-frame clones only, not all of them. In the table there are about 75,000 clones, 90% to 95% of which are singletons. The ends lost 4 bases at V and 4 bases at J; junction bases unmatched: 9. Germline V lookup: CDR1 SGHVS, CDR2 FQNEAQ. The CDR3 covers 15 residues. The chain has TRBV7-8 and TRBJ2-5; 7 nucleotides agree with TRBD2. The sequencing input was T cells isolated from PBMCs. The receptor's source is a human donor in good health. Some clones in this sample may be carry-over from other donors' samples. The CDR3 region has the DNA TGTGCCAGCAGCTCATGGGAGGGTGGGGTAGAGACCCAGTACTTC. Residues: CASSSWEGGVETQYF.